The T cell receptor beta chain under discussion was sequenced for a study of CD8 T cells in Susac syndrome (dated by TCRdb to the late 2010s). Describing the broader study: Whether CD8+ T cell activation and differentiation in Susac syndrome was antigen driven was tested using repertoire sequencing. Overall study outcomes, separate from this receptor: The number of individuals in the TCR sequencing and HLA analysis was acknowledged as relatively small.

RNA was extracted using the RNeasy kit, and roughly 0.5 to 1 microgram was reverse transcribed with random hexamers. The immunoSEQ multiplex PCR assay, which covers 54 Vbeta and 13 Jbeta segments, was used to amplify TCR beta CDR3 regions. To correct PCR amplification bias, a synthetic template baseline was used for both primer optimization and computational correction. Regarding the original processing steps: Reads were assigned to V, D and J genes according to IMGT and analyzed in immunoSEQ Analyzer, with only productive sequences retained. Clonality was computed as one minus Shannon entropy normalized by log2 of the number of productive unique sequences. For each patient and control, public and private clones were evaluated within the 100 most prevalent clones. Clones were defined as Susac-specific when absent from the healthy and MS cohorts, from 1,000 to 1,100 published viral clones and from other ImmuneACCESS disease sequences. TCRdb's own reprocessing of the public reads used fastp at Q25 and MiXCR and kept productive beta chains. Rows merge per CDR3 protein into single entries with the most common DNA and genes. The V and J calls, along with clone size, are taken from TCRdb and not from the paper's own processing. Across this sample there are about 160,000 distinct CDR3 sequences, with about 93% seen only once. 0.12% to 0.15% of the sample comes from the top ten.

In the case of this clonotype: The target of this receptor is not known. It has no much larger one-base neighbor in the sample; base qualities were not kept.

The CDR3 spans 13 residues, from the cysteine through the phenylalanine. CDR3 DNA only is kept here, 39 bases in frame from base 1. A distance of 12 bases separates the germline ends of V and J, which lose 8 bases and 3 bases respectively. In the germline V gene (reference sequence), CDR1 corresponds to SEHNR and CDR2 to FQNEAQ. High-throughput TCR beta sequencing profiled peripheral blood CD8+ and CD4+ T cells from healthy donors, Susac syndrome patients and multiple sclerosis patients. Healthy donors were included as age- and sex-matched controls. Bulk CD8+ and CD4+ T cells were purified by magnetic negative isolation, while CD8+ TEMRA cells were enriched using FACS. Blood was collected in EDTA tubes and processed within 24 hours, with PBMCs isolated through density gradient centrifugation. PBMCs intended for TCR sequencing were cryopreserved in liquid nitrogen and thawed later in a water bath at 37 degrees C. Purity of sorted or isolated CD4+, CD8+ and CD8+ TEMRA cells was at least 90%.

Sequenced: CD4+ T cells from PBMCs. The chain is made from TRBV7-9 and TRBJ2-3; D gene: possibly TRBD1, on 6 matching bases. This clonotype was obtained from a human donor in good health. This receptor carries the CDR3 CASQAGVTDTQYF. The sequenced DNA is TGTGCCAGCCAGGCAGGGGTAACAGATACGCAGTATTTT.